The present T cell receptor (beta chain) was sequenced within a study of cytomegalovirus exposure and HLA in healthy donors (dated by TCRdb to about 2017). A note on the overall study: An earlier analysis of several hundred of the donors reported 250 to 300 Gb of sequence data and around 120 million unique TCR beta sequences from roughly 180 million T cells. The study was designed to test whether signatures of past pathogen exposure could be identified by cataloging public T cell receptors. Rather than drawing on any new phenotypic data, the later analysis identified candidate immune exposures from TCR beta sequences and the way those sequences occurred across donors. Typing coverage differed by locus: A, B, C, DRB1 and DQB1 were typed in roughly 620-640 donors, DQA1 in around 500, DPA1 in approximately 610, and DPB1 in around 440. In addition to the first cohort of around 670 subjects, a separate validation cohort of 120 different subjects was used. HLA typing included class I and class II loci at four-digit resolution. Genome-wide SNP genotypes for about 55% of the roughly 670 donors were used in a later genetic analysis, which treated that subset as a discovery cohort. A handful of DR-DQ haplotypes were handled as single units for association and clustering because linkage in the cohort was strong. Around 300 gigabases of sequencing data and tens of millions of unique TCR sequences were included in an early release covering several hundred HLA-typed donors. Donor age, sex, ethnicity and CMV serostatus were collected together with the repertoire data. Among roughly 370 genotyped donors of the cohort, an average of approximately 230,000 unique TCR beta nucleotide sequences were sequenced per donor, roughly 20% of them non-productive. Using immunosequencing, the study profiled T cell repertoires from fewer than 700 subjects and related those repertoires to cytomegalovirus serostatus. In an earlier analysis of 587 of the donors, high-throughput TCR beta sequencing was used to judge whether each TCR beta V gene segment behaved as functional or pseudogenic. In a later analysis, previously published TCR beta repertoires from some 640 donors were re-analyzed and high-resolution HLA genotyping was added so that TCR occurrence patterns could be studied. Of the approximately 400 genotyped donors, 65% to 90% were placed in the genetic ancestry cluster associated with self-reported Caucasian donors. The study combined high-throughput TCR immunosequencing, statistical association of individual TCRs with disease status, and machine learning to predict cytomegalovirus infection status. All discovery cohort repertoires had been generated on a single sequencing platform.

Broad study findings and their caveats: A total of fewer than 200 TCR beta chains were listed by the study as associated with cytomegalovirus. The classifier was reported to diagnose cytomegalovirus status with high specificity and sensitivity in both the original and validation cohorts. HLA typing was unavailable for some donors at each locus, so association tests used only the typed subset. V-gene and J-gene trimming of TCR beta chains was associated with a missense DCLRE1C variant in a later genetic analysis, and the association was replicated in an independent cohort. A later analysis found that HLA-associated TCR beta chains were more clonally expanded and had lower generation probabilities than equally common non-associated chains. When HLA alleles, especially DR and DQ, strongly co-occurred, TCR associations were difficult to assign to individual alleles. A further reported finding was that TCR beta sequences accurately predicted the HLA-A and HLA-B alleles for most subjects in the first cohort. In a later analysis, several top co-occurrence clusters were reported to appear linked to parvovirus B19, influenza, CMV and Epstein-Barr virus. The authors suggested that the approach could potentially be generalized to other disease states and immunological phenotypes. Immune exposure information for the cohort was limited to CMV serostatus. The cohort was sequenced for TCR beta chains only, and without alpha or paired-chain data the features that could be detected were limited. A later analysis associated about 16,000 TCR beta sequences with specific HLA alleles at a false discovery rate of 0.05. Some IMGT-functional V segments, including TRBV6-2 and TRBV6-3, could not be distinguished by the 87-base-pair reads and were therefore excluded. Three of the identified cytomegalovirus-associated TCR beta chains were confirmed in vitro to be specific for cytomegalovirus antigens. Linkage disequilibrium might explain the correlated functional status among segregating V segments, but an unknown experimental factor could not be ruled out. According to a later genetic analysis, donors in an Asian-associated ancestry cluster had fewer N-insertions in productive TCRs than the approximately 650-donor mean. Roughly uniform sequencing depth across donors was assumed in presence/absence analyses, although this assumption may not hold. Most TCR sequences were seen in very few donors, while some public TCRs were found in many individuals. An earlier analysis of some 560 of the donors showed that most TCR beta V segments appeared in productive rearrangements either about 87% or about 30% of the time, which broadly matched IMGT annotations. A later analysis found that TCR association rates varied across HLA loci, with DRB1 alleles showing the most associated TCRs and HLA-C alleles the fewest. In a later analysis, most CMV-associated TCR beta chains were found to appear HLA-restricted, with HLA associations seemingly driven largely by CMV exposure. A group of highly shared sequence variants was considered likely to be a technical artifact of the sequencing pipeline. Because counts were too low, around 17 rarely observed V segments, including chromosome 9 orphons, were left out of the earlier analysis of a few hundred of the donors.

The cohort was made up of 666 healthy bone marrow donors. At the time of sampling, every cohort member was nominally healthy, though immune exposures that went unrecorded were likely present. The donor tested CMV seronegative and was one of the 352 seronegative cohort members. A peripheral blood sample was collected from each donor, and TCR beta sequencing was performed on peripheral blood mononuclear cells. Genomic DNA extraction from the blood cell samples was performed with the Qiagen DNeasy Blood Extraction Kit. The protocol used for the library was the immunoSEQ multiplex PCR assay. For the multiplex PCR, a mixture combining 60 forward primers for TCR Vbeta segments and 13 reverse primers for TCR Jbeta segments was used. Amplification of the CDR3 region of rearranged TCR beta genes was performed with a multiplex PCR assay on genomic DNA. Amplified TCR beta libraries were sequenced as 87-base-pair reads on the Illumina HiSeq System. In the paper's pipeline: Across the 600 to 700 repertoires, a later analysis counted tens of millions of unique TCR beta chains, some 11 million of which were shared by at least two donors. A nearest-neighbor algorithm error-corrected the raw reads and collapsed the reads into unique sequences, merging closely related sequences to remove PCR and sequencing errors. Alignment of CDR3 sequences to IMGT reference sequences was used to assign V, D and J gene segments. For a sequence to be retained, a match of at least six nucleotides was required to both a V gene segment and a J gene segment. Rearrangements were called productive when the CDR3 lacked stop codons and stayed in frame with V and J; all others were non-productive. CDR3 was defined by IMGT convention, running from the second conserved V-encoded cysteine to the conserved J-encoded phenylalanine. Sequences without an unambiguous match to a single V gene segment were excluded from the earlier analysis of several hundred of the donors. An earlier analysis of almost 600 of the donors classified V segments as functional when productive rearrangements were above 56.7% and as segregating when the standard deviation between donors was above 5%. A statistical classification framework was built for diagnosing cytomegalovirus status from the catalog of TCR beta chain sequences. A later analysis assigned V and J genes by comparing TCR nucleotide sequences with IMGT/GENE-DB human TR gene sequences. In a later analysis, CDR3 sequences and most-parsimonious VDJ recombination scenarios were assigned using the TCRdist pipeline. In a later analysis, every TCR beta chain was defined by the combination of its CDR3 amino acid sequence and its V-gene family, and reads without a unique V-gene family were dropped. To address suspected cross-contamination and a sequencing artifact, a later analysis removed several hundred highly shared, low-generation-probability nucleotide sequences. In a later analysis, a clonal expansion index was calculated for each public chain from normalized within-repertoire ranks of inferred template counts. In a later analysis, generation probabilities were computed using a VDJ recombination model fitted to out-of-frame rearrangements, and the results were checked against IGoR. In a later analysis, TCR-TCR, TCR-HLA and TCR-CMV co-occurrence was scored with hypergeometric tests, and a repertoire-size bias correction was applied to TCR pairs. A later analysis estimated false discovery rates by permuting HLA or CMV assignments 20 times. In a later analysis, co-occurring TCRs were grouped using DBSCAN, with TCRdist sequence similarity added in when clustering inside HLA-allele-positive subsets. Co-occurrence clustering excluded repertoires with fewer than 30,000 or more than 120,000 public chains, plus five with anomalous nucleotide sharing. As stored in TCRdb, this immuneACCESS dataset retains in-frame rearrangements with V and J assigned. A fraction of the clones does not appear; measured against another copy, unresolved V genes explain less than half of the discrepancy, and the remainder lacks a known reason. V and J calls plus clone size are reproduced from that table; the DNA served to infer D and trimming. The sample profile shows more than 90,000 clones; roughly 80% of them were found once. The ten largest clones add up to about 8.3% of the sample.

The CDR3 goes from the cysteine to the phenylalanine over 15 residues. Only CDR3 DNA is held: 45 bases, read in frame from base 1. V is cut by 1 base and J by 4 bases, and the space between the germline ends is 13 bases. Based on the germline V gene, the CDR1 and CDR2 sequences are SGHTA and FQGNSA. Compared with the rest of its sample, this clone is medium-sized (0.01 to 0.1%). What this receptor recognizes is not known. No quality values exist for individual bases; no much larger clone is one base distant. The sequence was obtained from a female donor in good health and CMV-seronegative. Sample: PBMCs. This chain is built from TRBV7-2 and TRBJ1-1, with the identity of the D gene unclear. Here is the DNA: TGTGCCAGCAGCTTAGATTTCGGCCGAGGCACTGAAGCTTTCTTT. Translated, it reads CASSLDFGRGTEAFF.